This TCR beta chain was retrieved from a study of cytomegalovirus exposure and HLA in healthy donors (TCRdb year 2017). Broadly, across the study: In an earlier analysis of approximately 640 of the donors, approximately 300 Gb of sequence data and roughly 100 million unique TCR beta sequences from some 170 million T cells were reported. About 330 gigabases of sequencing data and 70 million to 100 million unique TCR sequences made up an early release that covered 500 to 650 HLA-typed donors. The genetic ancestry cluster associated with self-reported Caucasian donors included roughly 84% of the roughly 410 genotyped donors. The aim of the study was to test whether cataloging public T cell receptors could identify signatures of past pathogen exposure. The T cell repertoires of around 730 subjects were profiled by immunosequencing and related to cytomegalovirus serostatus. A separate validation cohort of over a hundred different subjects was used in addition to the roughly 670-subject first cohort. The study combined high-throughput TCR immunosequencing, statistical association of individual TCRs with disease status, and machine learning to predict cytomegalovirus infection status. To study patterns of TCR occurrence, a later analysis re-analyzed previously published TCR beta repertoires from 600 to 750 donors and added high-resolution HLA genotyping. Rather than drawing on any new phenotypic data, the later analysis identified candidate immune exposures from TCR beta sequences and the way those sequences occurred across donors. To decide whether each TCR beta V gene segment behaved as functional or pseudogenic, an earlier analysis of 587 of the donors relied on high-throughput TCR beta sequencing. Alongside the repertoire data, information on donor age, sex, ethnicity and CMV serostatus was compiled. Genome-wide SNP genotypes for about three fifths of the roughly 670 donors were used in a later genetic analysis, which treated that subset as a discovery cohort. All discovery cohort repertoires had been generated on a single sequencing platform. HLA typing covered class I and class II loci at four-digit resolution. The number of typed donors differed by locus: roughly 629-640 for A, B, C, DRB1 and DQB1; 500 to 550 for DQA1; around 580 for DPA1; and roughly 490 for DPB1. Roughly five DR-DQ haplotypes were handled as single units for association and clustering because linkage in the cohort was strong. On average, about 240,000 unique TCR beta nucleotide sequences were sequenced per donor among a few hundred genotyped donors of the cohort, with approximately 18% of those sequences being non-productive.

This clone occurred once. The antigen this receptor binds is unknown. Base qualities are not at hand, and no much larger clone is one base apart. Points the paper makes about the study in general: The earlier analysis of some 560 of the donors excluded 15 to 20 rarely observed V segments, including chromosome 9 orphons, because counts were too low. Strong co-occurrence of HLA alleles, especially DR and DQ, made assigning TCR associations to individual alleles difficult. In vitro tests confirmed that a few of the cytomegalovirus-associated TCR beta chains recognize cytomegalovirus antigens. In a later genetic analysis, a missense DCLRE1C variant was associated with V-gene and J-gene trimming of TCR beta chains, and the association was replicated in an independent cohort. It was suggested by the authors that the approach could potentially be generalized to other disease states and immunological phenotypes. This cohort had only TCR beta chains sequenced, and the lack of alpha or paired-chain data limited which features could be detected. A cluster of highly shared sequence variants was judged likely to represent a technical artifact of the sequencing pipeline. Compared with the roughly 670-donor mean, donors in an Asian-associated ancestry cluster had fewer N-insertions in productive TCRs, according to a later genetic analysis. A later analysis found that TCR association rates varied across HLA loci, with DRB1 alleles showing the most associated TCRs and HLA-C alleles the fewest. A later analysis found that most CMV-associated TCR beta chains appeared HLA-restricted, with HLA associations seemingly driven largely by CMV exposure. While some public TCRs were present in many individuals, most TCR sequences turned up only very rarely across donors. Compared with equally common non-associated chains, HLA-associated TCR beta chains in a later analysis were more clonally expanded and had lower generation probabilities. In a later analysis, several top co-occurrence clusters were reported to appear linked to parvovirus B19, influenza, CMV and Epstein-Barr virus. Linkage disequilibrium might explain the correlated functional status among segregating V segments, but an unknown experimental factor could not be ruled out. In an earlier analysis of about 540 of the donors, most TCR beta V segments were observed in productive rearrangements about 90% or about 30% of the time, broadly matching IMGT annotations. A further reported finding was that TCR beta sequences accurately predicted the HLA-A and HLA-B alleles for most subjects in the first cohort. A total of around 150 TCR beta chains were listed by the study as associated with cytomegalovirus. At a false discovery rate of 0.05, a later analysis linked around 17,000 TCR beta sequences to specific HLA alleles. The 87-base-pair reads could not distinguish some IMGT-functional V segments, including TRBV6-2 and TRBV6-3, so those segments were excluded. In both the original and validation cohorts, the classifier was reported to diagnose cytomegalovirus status with high specificity and sensitivity. For the cohort, immune exposure information was limited to CMV serostatus. Presence/absence analyses assumed roughly uniform sequencing depth across donors, an assumption that may not hold. Because HLA typing was unavailable for some donors at each locus, only the typed subset was used in association tests.

In total, just over 650 healthy bone marrow donors made up the cohort. Cohort members were all nominally healthy when sampled, although unrecorded immune exposures were likely present. Of the approximately 620 cohort members, just under 300 had a positive CMV serostatus and 350 to 450 had a negative one, while no CMV serostatus was recorded for the donor. Every donor gave a peripheral blood sample, and the peripheral blood mononuclear cells from that sample were used for TCR beta sequencing. Genomic DNA was extracted from the blood cell samples with the Qiagen DNeasy Blood Extraction Kit. After removal of 3 bases from V and 0 bases from J, the junction retains 0 bases not matched to a gene. Taken from cysteine to phenylalanine, the CDR3 has 14 residues. CDR3 DNA is the only sequence kept; it has 42 bases, read in frame from the first base. The germline V gene (reference sequence) yields SGHNT for CDR1 and YYREEE for CDR2.

The method behind the library was the immunoSEQ multiplex PCR assay. For the multiplex PCR, a mixture combining 60 forward primers for TCR Vbeta segments and 13 reverse primers for TCR Jbeta segments was used. The CDR3 region of rearranged TCR beta genes was amplified from genomic DNA with a multiplex PCR assay. The amplified TCR beta libraries were sequenced on the Illumina HiSeq System as 87-base-pair reads. Regarding the original processing steps: Across the 670 or so repertoires, a later analysis counted 80 million or so unique TCR beta chains, roughly 11 million of which were shared by at least two donors. Raw reads were error-corrected and collapsed into unique sequences by a nearest-neighbor algorithm in which closely related sequences were merged to remove PCR and sequencing errors. Alignment of CDR3 sequences to IMGT reference sequences was used to assign V, D and J gene segments. Each retained sequence needed at least a six-nucleotide match to both a V gene segment and a J gene segment. Rearrangements were called productive when the CDR3 lacked stop codons and stayed in frame with V and J; all others were non-productive. Following IMGT convention, CDR3 was defined as the stretch from the second conserved V-encoded cysteine to the conserved J-encoded phenylalanine. Sequences without an unambiguous match to a single V gene segment were excluded from the earlier analysis of a few hundred of the donors. An earlier analysis of approximately 590 of the donors called V segments functional above 56.7% productive rearrangements and segregating when the between-donor standard deviation exceeded 5%. To diagnose cytomegalovirus status from the catalog of TCR beta chain sequences, a statistical classification framework was built. In a later analysis, TCR nucleotide sequences were compared against IMGT/GENE-DB human TR gene sequences so that V and J genes could be assigned. Using the TCRdist pipeline, a later analysis assigned CDR3 sequences along with most-parsimonious VDJ recombination scenarios. In a later analysis, each TCR beta chain was defined by its CDR3 amino acid sequence together with its V-gene family, and reads without a unique V-gene family were excluded. In a later analysis, several hundred highly shared, low-generation-probability nucleotide sequences were removed to address suspected cross-contamination and a sequencing artifact. In a later analysis, a clonal expansion index for each public chain was calculated from normalized within-repertoire ranks of inferred template counts. In a later analysis, generation probabilities were computed using a VDJ recombination model fitted to out-of-frame rearrangements, and the results were checked against IGoR. In a later analysis, hypergeometric tests were used to score TCR-TCR, TCR-HLA and TCR-CMV co-occurrence, with a repertoire-size bias correction applied to TCR pairs. False discovery rates were estimated in a later analysis by permuting HLA or CMV assignments 20 times. In a later analysis, co-occurring TCRs were grouped using DBSCAN, with TCRdist sequence similarity added in when clustering inside HLA-allele-positive subsets. Repertoires with fewer than 30,000 or more than 120,000 public chains were left out of co-occurrence clustering, as were five repertoires with anomalous nucleotide sharing. What TCRdb holds here is the immuneACCESS table cut down to in-frame rearrangements. Part of the clones is not present; checked against another copy, under half of the missing clones reflect an unresolved V gene, and the others are unexplained. V, J and clone size are taken as reported in that table, and D and trimming were inferred from the DNA itself. Within this sample are 200,000 to 250,000 clones, with around 85% of them counted one time only. Over 1% of the sample comes from the top ten.

The V and J genes are TRBV5-4 and TRBJ2-4; TRBD2 matches 7 bases in the middle. The origin of this receptor is a human donor in good health. The sample was PBMCs. The CDR3 reads CASSSSGAKNIQYF. The sequenced DNA is TGTGCCAGCAGCTCTAGCGGAGCCAAAAACATTCAGTACTTC.